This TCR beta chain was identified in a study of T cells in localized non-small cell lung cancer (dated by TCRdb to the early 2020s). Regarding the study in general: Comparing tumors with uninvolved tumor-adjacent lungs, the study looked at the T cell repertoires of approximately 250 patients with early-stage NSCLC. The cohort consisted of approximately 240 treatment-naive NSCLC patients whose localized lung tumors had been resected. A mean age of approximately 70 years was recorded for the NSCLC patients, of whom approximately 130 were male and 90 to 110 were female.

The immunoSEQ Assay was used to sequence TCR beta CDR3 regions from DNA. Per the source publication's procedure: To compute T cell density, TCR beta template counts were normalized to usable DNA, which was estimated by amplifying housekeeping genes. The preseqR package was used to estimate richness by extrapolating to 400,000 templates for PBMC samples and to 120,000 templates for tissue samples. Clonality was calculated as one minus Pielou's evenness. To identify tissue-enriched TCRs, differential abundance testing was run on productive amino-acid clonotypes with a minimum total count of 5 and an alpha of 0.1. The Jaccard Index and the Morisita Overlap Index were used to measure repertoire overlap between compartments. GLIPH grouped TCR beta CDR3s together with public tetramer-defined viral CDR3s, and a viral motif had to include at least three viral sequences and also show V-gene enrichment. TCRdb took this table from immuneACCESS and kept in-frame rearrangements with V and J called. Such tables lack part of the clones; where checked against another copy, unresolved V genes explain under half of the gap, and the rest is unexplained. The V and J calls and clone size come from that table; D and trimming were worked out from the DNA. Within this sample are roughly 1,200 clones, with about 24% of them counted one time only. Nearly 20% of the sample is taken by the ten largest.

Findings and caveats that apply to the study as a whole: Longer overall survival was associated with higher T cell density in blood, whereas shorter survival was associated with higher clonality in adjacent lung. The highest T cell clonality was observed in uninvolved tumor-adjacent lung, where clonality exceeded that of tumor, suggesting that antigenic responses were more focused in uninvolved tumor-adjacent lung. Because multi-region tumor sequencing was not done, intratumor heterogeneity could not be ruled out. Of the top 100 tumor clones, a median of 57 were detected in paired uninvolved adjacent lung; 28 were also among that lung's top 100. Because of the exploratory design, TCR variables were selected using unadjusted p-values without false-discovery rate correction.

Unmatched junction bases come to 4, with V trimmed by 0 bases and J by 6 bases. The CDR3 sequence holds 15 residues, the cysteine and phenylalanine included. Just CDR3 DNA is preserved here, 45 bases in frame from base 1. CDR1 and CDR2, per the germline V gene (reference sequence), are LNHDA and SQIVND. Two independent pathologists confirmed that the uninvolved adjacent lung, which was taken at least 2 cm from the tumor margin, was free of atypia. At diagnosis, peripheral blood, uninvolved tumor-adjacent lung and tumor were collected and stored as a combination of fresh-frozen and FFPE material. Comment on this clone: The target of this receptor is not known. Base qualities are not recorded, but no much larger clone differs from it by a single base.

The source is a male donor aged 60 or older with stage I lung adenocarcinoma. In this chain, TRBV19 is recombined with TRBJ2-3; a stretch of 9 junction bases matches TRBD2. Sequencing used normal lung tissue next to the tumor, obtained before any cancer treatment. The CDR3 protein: CASSIEAGGDDTQYF. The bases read TGTGCCAGTAGTATAGAGGCGGGAGGGGATGATACGCAGTATTTT.